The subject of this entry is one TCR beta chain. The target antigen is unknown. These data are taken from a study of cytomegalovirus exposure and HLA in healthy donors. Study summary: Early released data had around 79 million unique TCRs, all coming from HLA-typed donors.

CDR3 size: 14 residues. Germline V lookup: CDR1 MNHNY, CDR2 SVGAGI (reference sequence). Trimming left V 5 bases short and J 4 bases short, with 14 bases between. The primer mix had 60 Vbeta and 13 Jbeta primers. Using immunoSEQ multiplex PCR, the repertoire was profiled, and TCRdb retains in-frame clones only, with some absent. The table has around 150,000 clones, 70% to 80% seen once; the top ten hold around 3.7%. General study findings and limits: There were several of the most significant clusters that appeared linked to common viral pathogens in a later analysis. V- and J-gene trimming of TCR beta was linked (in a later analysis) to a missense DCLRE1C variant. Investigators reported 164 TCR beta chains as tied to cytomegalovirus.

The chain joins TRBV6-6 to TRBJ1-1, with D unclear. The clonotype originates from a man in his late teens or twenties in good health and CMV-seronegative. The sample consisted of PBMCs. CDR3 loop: CASSDLSRSTEAFF. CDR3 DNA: TGTGCCAGCAGTGACCTCTCGCGGAGCACTGAAGCTTTCTTT.